Listed here are 12 T cell receptor beta chains from one sample, sequenced in a study of blood T cell repertoires in COVID-19 (TCRdb year 2020). Preparation of the library involved the immunoSEQ multiplex PCR assay. The table comes from immuneACCESS by way of TCRdb, which keeps in-frame sequences with V and J called. Part of the clones is missing from these tables; in studies checked, under half for an unresolved V gene and the rest for unknown reasons. This sample has roughly 250,000 clones in its table, and around nine tenths of those were observed once. 1.5% to 2% of the sample is in the top ten clones. The sample comprised PBMCs or T cells enriched from blood (not recorded which). The origin of the receptors is a woman between 18 and 29 years old who had recovered from COVID-19.

The CDR3 is CASSLNGGYTGELFF. Written as DNA, the CDR3 is TGTGCCAGCAGCTTGAACGGGGGGTACACCGGGGAGCTGTTTTTT. This chain connects TRBV7-2 to TRBJ2-2; 7 bases line up with TRBD2. The germline CDR1 and CDR2 sequences are SGHTA and FQGNSA. Unmatched junction bases numbered 4, after V lost 3 bases and J lost 3 bases. This CDR3 has 15 residues. Filled out from reference TRBV7-2 and TRBJ2-2, the complete variable domain reads GAGVSQSPSNKVTEKGKDVELRCDPISGHTALYWYRQSLGQGLEFLIYFQGNSAPDKSGLPSDRFSAERTGGSVSTLTIQRTQQEDSAVYLCASSLNGGYTGELFFGEGSRLTVL.

V gene TRBV10-3 combines with J gene TRBJ1-1; D gene unclear. CDR1 and CDR2 (germline): ENHRY, SYGVKD. The CDR3 loop spans 13 amino acids. Trimming pared 4 bases from V and 0 bases from J, leaving 6 bases between. DNA of the CDR3: TGTGCCATCAGTGGGGCTTTGAACACTGAAGCTTTCTTT. It yields the protein CAISGALNTEAFF.

The chain links TRBV16 to TRBJ2-7, with no clear D. Trimming took off 2 bases at V and 3 bases at J, with 8 bases between the two ends. Germline V gene sequence: CDR1 KGHSY, CDR2 FQNENV. This CDR3 is 13 amino acids long. The CDR3 reads CASSQRNSYEQYF. The CDR3 coding sequence is TGTGCCAGCAGCCAACGAAACAGCTACGAGCAGTACTTC.

This sequence joins TRBV5-6 and TRBJ1-1; 9 bases align to TRBD1. This CDR3 region has 14 residues. Per the germline V gene, CDR1 is SGHDT and CDR2 is YYEEEE. The V gene end was trimmed by 4 bases and the J gene end by 7 bases; junction bases not matched to a gene: 8. Written as DNA, the CDR3 is TGTGCCAGCAGCCCGGGACAGGGTGGTGGTGAAGCTTTCTTT. This encodes CASSPGQGGGEAFF.

The chain recombines TRBV11-2 with TRBJ2-3, with D tentatively TRBD2 (5 bases). The V gene lost 0 bases and the J gene lost 5 bases, with 15 bases spanning the gap. From germline, CDR1 is SGHAT and CDR2 FQNNGV. The CDR3 extends over 16 amino acids. Written as DNA, the CDR3 is TGTGCCAGCAGCTTAGATATGGCCGGAGGTGGAGATACGCAGTATTTT. Protein product: CASSLDMAGGGDTQYF.

The rearrangement joins TRBV9 to TRBJ1-1; D is unresolved. V lost 0 bases, J lost 4 bases, and 7 bases lay in between. Germline V gene lookup returns CDR1 SGDLS and CDR2 YYNGEE. The length of the CDR3 is 13 residues. As DNA, the CDR3 is TGTGCCAGCAGCGTAGAACGGGGCACTGAAGCTTTCTTT. Its protein is CASSVERGTEAFF. The entire variable domain, with the rest obtained from reference TRBV9 and TRBJ1-1, is as follows: DSGVTQTPKHLITATGQRVTLRCSPRSGDLSVYWYQQSLDQGLQFLIQYYNGEERAKGNILERFSAQQFPDLHSELNLSSLELGDSALYFCASSVERGTEAFFGQGTRLTVV.

The DNA of the CDR3 is TGTGCTAGTGGTTTGAACCCCCCCCGGGGGCAGTTCTTC. This encodes CASGLNPPRGQFF. The chain combines TRBV12-5 with TRBJ2-1; D is possibly TRBD2 (5 bases). V shed 2 bases and J shed 12 bases, with 14 bases lying between them. The CDR3 spans 13 residues. CDR1 is LGHNT, CDR2 FRNRAP, per germline.

This chain connects TRBV2 to TRBJ2-7, with TRBD1 identical over 10 bases. Germline assignment: CDR1 SNHLY and CDR2 FYNNEI. The CDR3 sequence is 14 residues long. V shed 11 bases, J shed 4 bases, and the junction held 11 bases outside the gene matches. The chain's CDR3 is CASLKGDRGYEQYF. The CDR3 bases are TGTGCCTCCCTTAAAGGGGACAGGGGTTACGAGCAGTACTTC.

The rearrangement links TRBV5-1 to TRBJ2-7; tentative D call: TRBD2 (5 bases). Germline assignment: CDR1 SGHRS and CDR2 YFSETQ. With 0 bases removed from V and 8 bases from J, the gap between germline ends came to 15 bases. The CDR3 sequence is 14 residues long. In DNA form, the CDR3 reads TGCGCCAGCAGCTTGGACGGAAGCGGTCATAAGCAGTACTTC. Translated, it gives CASSLDGSGHKQYF. The full variable domain, with the rest looked up from reference TRBV5-1 and TRBJ2-7, is KAGVTQTPRYLIKTRGQQVTLSCSPISGHRSVSWYQQTPGQGLQFLFEYFSETQRNKGNFPGRFSGRQFSNSRSEMNVSTLELGDSALYLCASSLDGSGHKQYFGPGTRLTVT.

This clone was observed a few times. The chain couples TRBV4-2 to TRBJ2-3; no clear D gene. CDR1 is LGHNA, CDR2 YNFKEQ, per germline. Trimming stripped 8 bases from V and 3 bases from J, with 12 bases between. This CDR3 region has 13 residues. The CDR3 DNA sequence: TGTGCCAGCCGGCTAGGCGTAACAGATACGCAGTATTTT. Translated: CASRLGVTDTQYF.

DNA for the CDR3: TGTGCCAGCTCACCACAAGCCATCGGCTATGGCTACACCTTC. It specifies CASSPQAIGYGYTF. The J gene is TRBJ1-2, the V gene TRBV18; D is uncertain. CDR1 is KGHSH and CDR2 is LQKENI in the germline V gene. Trimming left V 1 base short and J 4 bases short, with 10 bases between. The CDR3 contains 14 residues.

The chain carries TRBV11-2 and TRBJ2-6; TRBD1 might be the D (6 bases). CDR1 is SGHAT, CDR2 FQNNGV, per germline. The V and J ends lost 4 bases and 0 bases respectively, with 19 bases between them. This CDR3 has 19 residues. The CDR3 reads CASSSRGPGTSSGANVLTF. CDR3 coding DNA: TGTGCCAGCAGCTCCAGGGGCCCAGGGACGAGCTCTGGGGCCAACGTCCTGACTTTC.